These 22 T cell receptor beta chains share one sample of origin, sequenced in a study of blood T cell repertoires in COVID-19. TCRdb's copy holds only in-frame clones and misses some; the assay was immunoSEQ multiplex PCR. The sample yields just over 350,000 clones, around nine tenths seen once. The sample taken for sequencing was peripheral blood. The receptor source for this set is a woman in her fifties or sixties with COVID-19, enrolled during active disease.

This clone was picked up a small number of times. This rearrangement joins TRBV7-2 to TRBJ2-7; D remains ambiguous. Germline V gene lookup returns CDR1 SGHTA and CDR2 FQGNSA. CDR3 length equals 15 residues. With 7 bases removed from V and 5 bases from J, the gap between germline ends came to 21 bases. The CDR3 coding sequence is TGTGCCAGCACCCAATATGTGGCCACCCCCGACGAGCAGTACTTC. The encoded protein is CASTQYVATPDEQYF.

This clone was seen once. The CDR3 DNA is TGTGCCAGCAGCCAAGATGCACAGGCTGGTGAAAAACTGTTTTTT. It encodes CASSQDAQAGEKLFF. The genes are TRBV14 and TRBJ1-4; D might be TRBD1 (5 bases). Trimming pared 0 bases from V and 7 bases from J, leaving 12 bases between. There are 15 residues in the CDR3. CDR1 is SGHDN and CDR2 is FVKESK in the germline V gene.

V usage is TRBV3-1 (or the pseudogene TRBV3-2) and J usage is TRBJ1-4; 10 bases map to TRBD1. Germline-derived CDR1 and CDR2 are LGHDT and YNNKEL (reference sequence). The CDR3 is 19 amino acids. The V segment lost 0 bases and the J segment 6 bases; nucleotides outside the gene matches: 13. This CDR3 reads CASSQDLPRQGARDEKLFF. In nucleotides, the CDR3 is TGTGCCAGCAGCCAAGATCTGCCCCGACAGGGGGCGCGAGATGAAAAACTGTTTTTT.

The V gene is TRBV6-6, the J gene TRBJ1-2; D is uncertain. Germline-derived CDR1 and CDR2 are MNHNY and SVGAGI (reference sequence). The CDR3 is 16 residues long. The V end was cut by 6 bases, the J end by 4 bases, with 21 bases between. The CDR3 DNA reads as TGTGCCAGCAGGACCCCGGCAGCATACGAGGGCTATGGCTACACCTTC. It translates to CASRTPAAYEGYGYTF.

This clone was picked up a small number of times. CDR3 DNA: TGTGCCAGCAGTGTAGATCTAGCGGGGCCCCATGAGCAGTTCTTC. Its protein product is CASSVDLAGPHEQFF. The gene calls are TRBV21-1 and TRBJ2-1; the DNA was not used to check the table's D call, TRBD2. TRBV21-1 is a pseudogene. This CDR3 comprises 15 residues.

The rearrangement uses TRBV3-1 (or the pseudogene TRBV3-2) and TRBJ1-1; D perhaps matches TRBD1 (5 bases). The V end lost 6 bases, the J end lost 1 base, and 6 bases lay between the germline ends. The CDR3 is 12 amino acids. Germline V gives CDR1 LGHDT, CDR2 YNNKEL (reference sequence). The CDR3 protein is CASRDRNTEAFF. The CDR3 nucleotides are TGTGCCAGCAGAGACAGGAACACTGAAGCTTTCTTT.

The V gene is TRBV7-2, the J gene TRBJ1-1; TRBD1 matches 7 bases. The germline CDR1 and CDR2 sequences are SGHTA and FQGNSA. The CDR3 is 14 amino acids. V lost 4 bases to trimming and J lost 1 base; unmatched junction nucleotides: 3. The CDR3, as DNA: TGTGCCAGCAGCTCGACAGGGCGGAACACTGAAGCTTTCTTT. As protein: CASSSTGRNTEAFF.

J is TRBJ2-2 and V is TRBV3-1 (or the pseudogene TRBV3-2); tentatively, D is TRBD2 (5 bases). V was shortened by 6 bases and J by 5 bases, with 13 bases between the two germline ends. Looked up from germline, CDR1 is LGHDT and CDR2 is YNNKEL (reference sequence). This CDR3 spans 14 amino acids. The CDR3 DNA sequence: TGTGCCAGCAGACGCCTCGAGCGGACCGGGGAGCTGTTTTTT. Translating gives CASRRLERTGELFF.

This chain links TRBV30 with TRBJ1-1; D remains unclear. CDR1 GTSNPN and CDR2 SVGIG come from the germline V gene (reference sequence). The CDR3 length is 15 residues. V lost 0 bases and J 0 bases, leaving 11 bases between the germline ends. The CDR3 DNA sequence: TGTGCCTGGAGTGTAGTGTGGGCCCTGAACACTGAAGCTTTCTTT. Residues: CAWSVVWALNTEAFF.

The rearrangement uses TRBV7-9 and TRBJ2-7; weak D call: TRBD1 (5 bases). Trimming shortened V by 0 bases and J by 0 bases, and 21 bases separated the two germline ends. Germline CDR1 is SEHNR and CDR2 is FQNEAQ (reference sequence). The length of the CDR3 is 19 residues. This CDR3 reads CASSLATPSRTDNSYEQYF. The DNA of the CDR3 is TGTGCCAGCAGCTTAGCGACACCATCCCGGACGGACAACTCCTACGAGCAGTACTTC.

This clone has a single count. The CDR3 loop is CASSTPRQGAGQPQHF. CDR3 sequence (DNA): TGTGCCAGCAGTACCCCGAGGCAGGGGGCAGGTCAGCCCCAGCATTTT. The chain uses TRBV6-6 and TRBJ1-5; the match to TRBD1 covers 8 bases. Germline trimming cut 5 bases from V and 6 bases from J; bases unmatched to any gene: 12. CDR3 size: 16 residues. Looked up from germline, CDR1 is MNHNY and CDR2 is SVGAGI (reference sequence).

The chain recombines TRBV20-1 with TRBJ2-5; D remains unclear. CDR3 length: 13 amino acids. The germline V and J ends were trimmed by 3 bases and 2 bases, with 10 bases remaining between them. Germline V lookup: CDR1 DFQATT, CDR2 SNEGSKA (reference sequence). DNA of the CDR3: TGCAGTGCTAGTCCACAAGATCAAGAGACCCAGTACTTC. Its translation: CSASPQDQETQYF.

The sample holds one count of this clone. This chain connects TRBV12-3 or TRBV12-4 to TRBJ1-1; D perhaps matches TRBD1 (5 bases). The V end was cut by 5 bases, the J end by 8 bases, with 9 bases between. The CDR3 is 11 amino acids. The CDR3 loop is CASSISGEAFF. The CDR3 nucleotides read TGTGCCAGCAGTATATCAGGGGAAGCTTTCTTT.

The chain is built from TRBV5-6 and TRBJ1-3; D ambiguous. Deletions cut 2 bases from V and 3 bases from J, with 12 bases between. Per the germline V gene, CDR1 is SGHDT and CDR2 is YYEEEE. CDR3 length: 15 residues. CDR3 DNA: TGTGCCAGCAGCTTCCTAGTAAACGGTGGAAACACCATATATTTT. It specifies CASSFLVNGGNTIYF.

The rearrangement links TRBV5-6 to TRBJ2-2; no clear D. The CDR3 has 14 residues. Per germline, CDR1 SGHDT and CDR2 YYEEEE. Trimming shortened V by 0 bases and J by 1 base, and 4 bases separated the two germline ends. CDR3 sequence reads: CASSLGQNTGELFF. The CDR3 bases are TGTGCCAGCAGCTTGGGACAGAACACCGGGGAGCTGTTTTTT.

The chain couples TRBV5-1 to TRBJ1-6; D gene ambiguous. Germline loops: CDR1 SGHRS, CDR2 YFSETQ. The CDR3 is 12 amino acids. V was cut by 3 bases and J by 6 bases, with 4 bases left in between. The DNA of the CDR3 is TGCGCCAGCAGCTCATCTAATTCACCCCTCCACTTT. The encoded protein is CASSSSNSPLHF.

The J gene is TRBJ2-5, the V gene TRBV2; TRBD1 is a possible D gene (5 bases). The CDR3 is made up of 13 amino acids. The V end was cut by 6 bases, the J end by 3 bases, with 11 bases between. Germline CDR1 and CDR2: SNHLY and FYNNEI. CDR3 sequence reads: CASRKGAEETQYF. CDR3 DNA sequence: TGTGCCAGCAGGAAAGGGGCTGAAGAGACCCAGTACTTC.

There are a few counts of this clone. V gene TRBV14 combines with J gene TRBJ2-7, with a tentative D call TRBD2 (6 bases). The CDR3 length is 12 residues. Germline V gene sequence: CDR1 SGHDN, CDR2 FVKESK. Trimming removed 1 base at V and 8 bases at J, with 9 bases between. Written as DNA, the CDR3 is TGTGCCAGCAGCCAAGGCGGGGCAAAGCAGTACTTC. Protein: CASSQGGAKQYF.

The chain recombines TRBV30 with TRBJ2-7, with TRBD1 matching over 10 bases. This CDR3 contains 13 residues. After removal of 5 bases from V and 4 bases from J, the junction contained 5 bases not matched to a gene. Germline V gene lookup returns CDR1 GTSNPN and CDR2 SVGIG (reference sequence). The CDR3 DNA sequence: TGTGCCTGGGAGGGACAGGGGCATTACGAGCAGTACTTC. It yields the protein CAWEGQGHYEQYF.

This chain connects TRBV9 to TRBJ1-2, with 10 bases aligning to TRBD1. In germline, CDR1 is SGDLS, CDR2 YYNGEE. With 4 bases clipped from V and 1 base from J, the junction kept 7 bases outside the gene matches. This CDR3 spans 16 amino acids. The CDR3 loop is CASSRQGAGVNYGYTF. In DNA, the CDR3 is TGTGCCAGCAGCAGACAGGGGGCTGGAGTTAACTATGGCTACACCTTC. The whole variable domain, remainder taken from reference TRBV9 and TRBJ1-2, is DSGVTQTPKHLITATGQRVTLRCSPRSGDLSVYWYQQSLDQGLQFLIQYYNGEERAKGNILERFSAQQFPDLHSELNLSSLELGDSALYFCASSRQGAGVNYGYTFGSGTRLTVV.

CDR3 sequence reads: CASSQDEPGGPYNEQFF. The CDR3 DNA reads TGCGCCAGCAGCCAAGATGAGCCAGGGGGCCCCTACAATGAGCAGTTCTTC. V usage is TRBV4-1 and J usage is TRBJ2-1, with 8 bases matching TRBD1. V lost 0 bases to trimming and J lost 2 bases; unmatched junction nucleotides: 6. CDR1 MGHRA and CDR2 YSYEKL come from the germline V gene. The CDR3 has 17 residues.

This clone showed up just once. The J gene is TRBJ2-7, the V gene TRBV3-1 (or the pseudogene TRBV3-2); 7 bases are a match to TRBD1. This CDR3 contains 15 residues. The germline V gene encodes CDR1 LGHDT and CDR2 YNNKEL (reference sequence). V was clipped by 4 bases and J by 4 bases; unmatched bases: 10. CDR3 region: CASSRPGTANYEQYF. CDR3 in DNA: TGTGCCAGCAGCCGCCCCGGGACAGCCAATTACGAGCAGTACTTC.